These 14 T cell receptor beta chains originate from one sample sequenced in a study of chemoradiotherapy in HPV16-positive cancers. Data came from immunoSEQ multiplex PCR; TCRdb stores just in-frame clones and leaves some out. Of roughly 32,000 clones listed, approximately 90% were seen once; the top ten hold 3% to 4%. The material sequenced was blood, taken from a patient who underwent chemoradiotherapy. All receptors come from a human donor with HPV-associated anogenital cancer.

This clone came up once. The gene calls are TRBV18 and TRBJ2-1; 10 bases are a match to TRBD2. Trimming cost V 3 bases and J 0 bases; bases outside gene matches: 5. The CDR3 totals 17 residues. The germline CDR1 and CDR2 sequences are KGHSH and LQKENI. In DNA form, the CDR3 reads TGTGCCAGCTCACCGAACGGACTAGCGGCCTCCTACAATGAGCAGTTCTTC. Translated: CASSPNGLAASYNEQFF. The whole variable domain, remainder taken from reference TRBV18 and TRBJ2-1, is NAGVMQNPRHLVRRRGQEARLRCSPMKGHSHVYWYRQLPEEGLKFMVYLQKENIIDESGMPKERFSAEFPKEGPSILRIQQVVRGDSAAYFCASSPNGLAASYNEQFFGPGTRLTVL.

The chain links TRBV7-2 to TRBJ2-1; D might be TRBD2 (6 bases). The CDR3 sequence is 16 residues long. V was trimmed by 3 bases and J by 1 base, leaving 13 bases between them. Germline V lookup: CDR1 SGHTA, CDR2 FQGNSA. In DNA form, the CDR3 reads TGTGCCAGCAGCTTTATCGGGACTCCGTCCTACAATGAGCAGTTCTTC. Its protein is CASSFIGTPSYNEQFF.

The rearrangement links TRBV30 to TRBJ1-3, with D possibly being TRBD1 (5 bases). The V end lost 1 base, the J end lost 2 bases, and 15 bases lay between the germline ends. Germline-derived CDR1 and CDR2 are GTSNPN and SVGIG (reference sequence). This CDR3 has 16 amino acids. In DNA form, the CDR3 reads TGTGCCTGGAGTGCCGGGGGGAGGGTCACTGGAAACACCATATATTTT. Protein sequence: CAWSAGGRVTGNTIYF. The whole variable domain, filled in from reference TRBV30 and TRBJ1-3, reads SQTIHQWPATLVQPVGSPLSLECTVEGTSNPNLYWYRQAAGRGLQLLFYSVGIGQISSEVPQNLSASRPQDRQFILSSKKLLLSDSGFYLCAWSAGGRVTGNTIYFGEGSWLTVV.

The chain joins TRBV11-1 to TRBJ1-1; D unresolved. Trimming took off 5 bases at V and 5 bases at J, with 18 bases between the two ends. This CDR3 has 15 amino acids. Germline-derived CDR1 and CDR2 are SGHAT and FQDESV (reference sequence). CDR3 in amino acids: CASSLARKHPTEAFF. CDR3 coding DNA: TGTGCCAGCAGCCTGGCGAGGAAGCACCCTACTGAAGCTTTCTTT.

The chain couples TRBV5-8 to TRBJ2-5; D is ambiguous. V lost 8 bases and J lost 1, with 12 bases in between. Germline CDR1 is SGHTS and CDR2 is YDEGEE. CDR3 size: 13 residues. CDR3 loop: CASTRWGQETQYF. CDR3 DNA sequence: TGTGCCAGTACGCGGTGGGGCCAAGAGACCCAGTACTTC.

The chain couples TRBV29-1 to TRBJ1-5, with 9 bases that match TRBD1. The CDR3 sequence is 13 residues long. Germline V CDR1 and CDR2: SQVTM, ANQGSEA. V lost 5 bases, J lost 7 bases, and 6 bases stayed unmatched. Here the CDR3 reads CSVSQGAEQPQHF. For the CDR3, the DNA is TGCAGCGTTTCACAGGGGGCGGAACAGCCCCAGCATTTT.

V and J are TRBV7-2 and TRBJ2-5; tentative D call: TRBD2 (7 bases). Germline V gives CDR1 SGHTA, CDR2 FQGNSA. V was clipped by 5 bases and J by 2 bases, with 18 bases between them. The CDR3 is 16 residues long. CDR3 in DNA: TGTGCCAGCAGCCCAGGGGCCGGGGGGTGGCAAGAGACCCAGTACTTC. This sequence encodes CASSPGAGGWQETQYF.

V gene TRBV7-6 combines with J gene TRBJ2-5; a weak D match, TRBD2 (5 bases). The DNA end is more similar to TRBJ2-7, so the J call may be wrong. The CDR3 has 14 amino acids. CDR1 and CDR2 from the germline V gene are SGHVS and FNYEAQ. The CDR3 protein is CASSLGPGGYEQYF. The CDR3 DNA reads as TGTGCCAGCAGCTTAGGCCCCGGCGGGTACGAGCAGTACTTC.

Notes on this clone: The sample carries other DNA sequences with the same CDR3. The J gene is TRBJ1-3, the V gene TRBV6-1; D remains unclear. Germline lookup yields CDR1 MNHNS and CDR2 SASEGT. The V gene lost 2 bases and the J gene lost 2 bases, with 7 bases spanning the gap. This CDR3 comprises 14 residues. The CDR3 loop reads CASSESVPGNTIYF. The DNA for the CDR3 is TGTGCCAGCAGTGAAAGCGTTCCTGGAAACACCATATATTTT.

This sequence joins TRBV4-3 and TRBJ2-7; 7 positions agree with TRBD1. V shed 0 bases, J shed 2 bases, and the junction held 10 bases outside the gene matches. The length of the CDR3 is 17 residues. CDR1 is LGHNA and CDR2 is YSLEER in the germline V gene. Written as DNA, the CDR3 is TGCGCCAGCAGCCAAGATGCCGGAGGACAGGCGACCTACGAGCAGTACTTC. Translation: CASSQDAGGQATYEQYF.

This chain joins TRBV2 and TRBJ2-1, with 9 bases aligning to TRBD1. Looked up from germline, CDR1 is SNHLY and CDR2 is FYNNEI. The V gene end was trimmed by 11 bases and the J gene end by 5 bases; junction bases not matched to a gene: 13. This CDR3 is 15 amino acids long. The CDR3 region is CAVRPGTGIDNEQFF. In DNA form, the CDR3 reads TGTGCCGTTCGTCCCGGGACAGGGATTGACAATGAGCAGTTCTTC.

The chain employs TRBV7-2 and TRBJ2-7; D perhaps matches TRBD2 (5 bases). This CDR3 is 13 amino acids long. Trimming shortened V by 5 bases and J by 2 bases, and 10 bases separated the two germline ends. Looked up from germline, CDR1 is SGHTA and CDR2 is FQGNSA. DNA of the CDR3: TGTGCCAGCAGCATCGGACTCACCTACGAGCAGTACTTC. Its protein is CASSIGLTYEQYF.

The chain joins TRBV7-9 to TRBJ1-3; perhaps TRBD1 as D (5 bases). The CDR3 is 16 amino acids. Trimming pared 4 bases from V and 4 bases from J, leaving 17 bases between. CDR1 and CDR2 (germline): SEHNR, FQNEAQ (reference sequence). The CDR3 loop reads CASSSTQGGKGNTIYF. In nucleotides, the CDR3 is TGTGCCAGCAGCTCAACCCAGGGAGGGAAAGGAAACACCATATATTTT.

This chain uses TRBV18 with TRBJ1-2; unclear D gene. CDR3 length: 16 residues. V was pared by 2 bases and J by 4 bases, with 17 bases between. CDR1 KGHSH and CDR2 LQKENI come from the germline V gene. CDR3 in amino acids: CASSPSRVGQGYGYTF. The DNA of the CDR3 is TGTGCCAGCTCACCATCCCGTGTGGGTCAAGGCTATGGCTACACCTTC.